This TCR beta chain stems from a study of CD8+CD57+ T cells in acquired aplastic anemia. Whole-study context: Mean DNA quantity obtained from sorted CD4+ and CD8+ cells was around 3.2 ug.

The CDR3 totals 17 residues. V was shortened by 3 bases and J by 5 bases, with 17 bases between the two germline ends. The germline CDR1 and CDR2 sequences are LNHDA and SQIVND (reference sequence). This clonotype turned up a few times. What it recognizes is unknown. Genomic DNA, serving as template, underwent TCR beta VDJ and CDR3 profiling. Using its own MiXCR run on the reads, TCRdb lists one record per CDR3 protein. The sample consists of about 180,000 distinct CDR3 sequences, approximately 48% of them appearing once. For sequencing, patients were chosen who had shown expansion of CD8+CD57+ cells by flow cytometry. The study sampled blood from patients who had received no therapy. The study, taken as a whole, reports: No significant patient-versus-control difference appeared in CD8+ Simpson's diversity. Comparison of patients with controls identified about 27 shared CD8+ CDR3 sequences.

Sequencing was carried out using sorted CD4+, CD8+, or CD8+CD57+ T cells (not recorded which) from PBMCs. This chain links TRBV19 with TRBJ1-6; D perhaps matches TRBD1 (5 bases). This sequence originates from a human donor with aplastic anemia. The CDR3 spells CASSIGFRGTDNSPLHF. The CDR3 coding sequence is TGTGCCAGTAGTATTGGGTTCAGAGGGACCGATAATTCACCCCTCCACTTT.